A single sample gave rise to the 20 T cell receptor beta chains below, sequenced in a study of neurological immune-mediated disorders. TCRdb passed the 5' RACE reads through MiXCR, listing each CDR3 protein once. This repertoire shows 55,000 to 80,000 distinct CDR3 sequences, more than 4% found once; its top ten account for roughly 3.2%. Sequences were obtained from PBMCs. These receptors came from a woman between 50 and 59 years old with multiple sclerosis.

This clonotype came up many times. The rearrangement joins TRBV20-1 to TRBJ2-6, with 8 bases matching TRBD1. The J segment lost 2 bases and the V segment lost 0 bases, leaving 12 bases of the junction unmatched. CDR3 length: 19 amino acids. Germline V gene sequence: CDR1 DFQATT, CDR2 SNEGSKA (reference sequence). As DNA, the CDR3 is TGCAGTGCTAGAGACCCGGTAGGGACAGGAGCAGCTGGGGCCAACGTCCTGACTTTC. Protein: CSARDPVGTGAAGANVLTF.

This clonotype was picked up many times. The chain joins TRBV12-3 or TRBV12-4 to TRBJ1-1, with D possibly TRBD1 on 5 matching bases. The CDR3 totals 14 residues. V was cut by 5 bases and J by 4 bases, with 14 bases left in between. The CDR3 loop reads CASSRSGGSTEAFF. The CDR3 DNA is TGTGCCAGCAGTCGATCGGGGGGAAGCACTGAAGCTTTCTTT.

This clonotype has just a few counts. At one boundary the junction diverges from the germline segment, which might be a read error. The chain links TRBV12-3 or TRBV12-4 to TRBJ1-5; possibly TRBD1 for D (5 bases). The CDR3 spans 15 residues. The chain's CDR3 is CASSLEGRVAQPQNF. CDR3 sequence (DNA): TGTGCCAGCAGCCTAGAGGGCAGGGTCGCTCAGCCCCAGAATTTT.

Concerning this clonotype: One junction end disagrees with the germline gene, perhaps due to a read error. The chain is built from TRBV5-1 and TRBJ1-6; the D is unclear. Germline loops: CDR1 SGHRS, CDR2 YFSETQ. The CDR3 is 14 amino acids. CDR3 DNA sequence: TGCGCCAGCAGCTTGGAAAGTCTGAGTTCACCCCTCAACTTT. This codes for CASSLESLSSPLNF. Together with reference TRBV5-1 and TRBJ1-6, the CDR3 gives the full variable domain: KAGVTQTPRYLIKTRGQQVTLSCSPISGHRSVSWYQQTPGQGLQFLFEYFSETQRNKGNFPGRFSGRQFSNSRSEMNVSTLELGDSALYLCASSLESLSSPLNFGNGTRLTVT.

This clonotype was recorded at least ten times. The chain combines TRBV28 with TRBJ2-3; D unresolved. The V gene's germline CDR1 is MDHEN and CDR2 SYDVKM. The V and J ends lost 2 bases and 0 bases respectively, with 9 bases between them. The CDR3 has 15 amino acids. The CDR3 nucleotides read TGTGCCAGCAGTTTAGCAGGATCTAGCACAGATACGCAGTATTTT. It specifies CASSLAGSSTDTQYF.

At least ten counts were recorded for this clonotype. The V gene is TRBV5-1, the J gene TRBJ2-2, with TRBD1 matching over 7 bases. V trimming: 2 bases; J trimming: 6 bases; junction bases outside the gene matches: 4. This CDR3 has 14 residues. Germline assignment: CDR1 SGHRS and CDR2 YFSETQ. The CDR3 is CASSFNRGPGELFF. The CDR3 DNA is TGCGCCAGCAGCTTTAACAGGGGTCCCGGGGAGCTGTTTTTT.

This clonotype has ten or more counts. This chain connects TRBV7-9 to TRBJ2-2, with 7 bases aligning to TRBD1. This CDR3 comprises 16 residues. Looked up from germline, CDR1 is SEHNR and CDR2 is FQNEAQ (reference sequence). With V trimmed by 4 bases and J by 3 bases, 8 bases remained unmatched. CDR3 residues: CASSSPDRLYTGELFF. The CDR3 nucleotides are TGTGCCAGCAGCTCCCCGGACAGGCTTTACACCGGGGAGCTGTTTTTT. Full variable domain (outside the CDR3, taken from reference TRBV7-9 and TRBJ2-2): DTGVSQNPRHKITKRGQNVTFRCDPISEHNRLYWYRQTLGQGPEFLTYFQNEAQLEKSRLLSDRFSAERPKGSFSTLEIQRTEQGDSAMYLCASSSPDRLYTGELFFGEGSRLTVL.

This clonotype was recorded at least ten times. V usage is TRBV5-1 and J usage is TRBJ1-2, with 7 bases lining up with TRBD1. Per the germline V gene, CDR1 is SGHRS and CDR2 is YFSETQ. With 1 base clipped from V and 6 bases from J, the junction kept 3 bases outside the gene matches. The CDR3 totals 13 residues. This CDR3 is CASSLSGGDGYTF. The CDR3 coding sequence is TGCGCCAGCAGCTTGTCAGGGGGGGATGGCTACACCTTC.

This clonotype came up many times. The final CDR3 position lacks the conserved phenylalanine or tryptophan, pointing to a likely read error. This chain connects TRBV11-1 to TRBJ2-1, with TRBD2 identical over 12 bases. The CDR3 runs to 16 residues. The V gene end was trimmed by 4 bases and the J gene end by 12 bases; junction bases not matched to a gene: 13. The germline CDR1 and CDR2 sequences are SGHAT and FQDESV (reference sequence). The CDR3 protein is CASSSRLAGVDDRQFN. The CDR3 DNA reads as TGTGCCAGCAGCTCCCGACTAGCGGGGGTAGATGATCGGCAGTTCAAC.

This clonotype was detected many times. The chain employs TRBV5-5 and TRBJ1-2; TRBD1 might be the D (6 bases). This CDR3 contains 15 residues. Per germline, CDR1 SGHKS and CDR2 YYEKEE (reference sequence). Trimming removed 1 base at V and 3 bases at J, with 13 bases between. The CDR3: CASSLWAGVDYGYTF. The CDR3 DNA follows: TGTGCCAGCAGCTTGTGGGCAGGGGTGGACTATGGCTACACCTTC.

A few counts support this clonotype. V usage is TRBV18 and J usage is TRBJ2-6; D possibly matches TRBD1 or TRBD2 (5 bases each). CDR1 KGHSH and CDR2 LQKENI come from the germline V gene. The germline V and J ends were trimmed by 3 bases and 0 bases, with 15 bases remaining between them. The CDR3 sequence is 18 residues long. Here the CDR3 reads CASSPRRGDISGANVLTF. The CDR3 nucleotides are TGTGCCAGCTCACCTCGACGGGGCGATATCTCTGGGGCCAACGTCCTGACTTTC.

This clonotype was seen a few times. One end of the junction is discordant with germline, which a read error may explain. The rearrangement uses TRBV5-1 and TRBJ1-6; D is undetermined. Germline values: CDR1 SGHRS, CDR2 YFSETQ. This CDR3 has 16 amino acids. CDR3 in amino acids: CASSLGYASYNSPLNF. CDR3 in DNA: TGCGCCAGCAGCTTGGGGTATGCCTCCTATAATTCACCCCTCAACTTT.

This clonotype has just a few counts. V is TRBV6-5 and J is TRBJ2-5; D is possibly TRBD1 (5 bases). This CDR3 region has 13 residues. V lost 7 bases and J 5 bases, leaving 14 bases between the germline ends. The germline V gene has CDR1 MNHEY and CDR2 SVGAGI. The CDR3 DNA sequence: TGTGCCAGCACCGCCCAGGGAAGGGAGACCCAGTACTTC. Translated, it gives CASTAQGRETQYF.

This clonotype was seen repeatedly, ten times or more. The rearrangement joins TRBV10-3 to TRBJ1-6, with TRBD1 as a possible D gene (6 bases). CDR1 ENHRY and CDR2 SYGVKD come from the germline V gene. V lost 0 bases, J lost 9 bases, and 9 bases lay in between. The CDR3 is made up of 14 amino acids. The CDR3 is CAISESGAASPLHF. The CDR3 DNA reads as TGTGCCATCAGTGAGTCGGGGGCAGCTTCACCCCTCCACTTT.

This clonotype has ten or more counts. The CDR3: CASTTTPNTGELFF. The CDR3 coding sequence is TGTGCCAGCACCACGACACCGAACACCGGGGAGCTGTTTTTT. This chain joins TRBV7-2 and TRBJ2-2; D is uncertain. In germline, CDR1 is SGHTA, CDR2 FQGNSA. Trimming took off 7 bases at V and 0 bases at J, with 9 bases between the two ends. CDR3 length: 14 amino acids.

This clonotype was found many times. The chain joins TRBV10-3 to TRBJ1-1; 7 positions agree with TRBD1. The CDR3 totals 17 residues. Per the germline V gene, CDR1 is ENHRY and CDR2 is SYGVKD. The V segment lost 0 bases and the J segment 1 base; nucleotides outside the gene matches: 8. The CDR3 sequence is CAISESLPGQKNTEAFF. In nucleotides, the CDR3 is TGTGCCATCAGTGAGTCCTTGCCGGGACAGAAGAACACTGAAGCTTTCTTT.

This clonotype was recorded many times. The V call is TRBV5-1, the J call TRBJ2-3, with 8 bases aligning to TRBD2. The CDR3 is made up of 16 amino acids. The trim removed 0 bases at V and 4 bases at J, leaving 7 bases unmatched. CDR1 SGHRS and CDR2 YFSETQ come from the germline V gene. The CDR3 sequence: CASSLAITSGSDTQYF. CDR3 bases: TGCGCCAGCAGCTTGGCCATTACTAGCGGTTCAGATACGCAGTATTTT.

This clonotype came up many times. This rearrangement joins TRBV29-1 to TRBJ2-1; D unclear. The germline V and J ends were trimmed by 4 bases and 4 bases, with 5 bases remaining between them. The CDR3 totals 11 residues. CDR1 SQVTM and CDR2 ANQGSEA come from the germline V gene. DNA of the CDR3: TGCAGCGTTGCAGATTACAATGAGCAGTTCTTC. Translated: CSVADYNEQFF.

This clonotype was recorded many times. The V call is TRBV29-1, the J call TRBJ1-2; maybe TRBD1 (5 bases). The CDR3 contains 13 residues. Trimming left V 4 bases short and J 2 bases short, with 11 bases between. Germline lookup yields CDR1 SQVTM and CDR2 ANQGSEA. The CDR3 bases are TGCAGCGTTGCGGGGGAGATCAACTATGGCTACACCTTC. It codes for CSVAGEINYGYTF.

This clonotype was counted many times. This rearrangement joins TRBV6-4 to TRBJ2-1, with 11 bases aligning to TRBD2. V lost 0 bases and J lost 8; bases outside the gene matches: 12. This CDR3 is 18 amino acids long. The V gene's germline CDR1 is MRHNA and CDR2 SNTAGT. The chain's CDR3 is CASSDSPLAGGPDHEQFF. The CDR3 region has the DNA TGTGCCAGCAGTGACTCACCCCTAGCGGGGGGCCCGGACCATGAGCAGTTCTTC.